Presented here are 2 T cell receptor beta chains from one specimen sequenced in a study of blood T cells in healthy people across ages. Primed by a sample-barcoded 5' primer and a J-beta primer mix, a second PCR proceeded for 7 to 11 cycles. TCRdb re-called the 5' RACE reads with MiXCR, one entry per CDR3 protein. The repertoire holds 1.4 million to 1.5 million distinct CDR3 sequences, with 40% to 50% as singletons. The sequenced material came from blood. The source of these receptors is a young woman in good health.

The chain recombines TRBV28 with TRBJ2-4; D remains unclear. Trimming removed 5 bases at V and 2 bases at J, with 7 bases between. Germline V CDR1 and CDR2: MDHEN, SYDVKM. CDR3 size: 13 residues. The CDR3 coding sequence is TGTGCCAGCAGTAGCTGGACCAAAAACATTCAGTACTTC. Translated, it gives CASSSWTKNIQYF.

The chain has TRBV15 and TRBJ2-1, with TRBD2 matching 11 bases. CDR1 and CDR2 (germline): LNHNV, YYDKDF (reference sequence). CDR3 length equals 14 residues. V trimming: 8 bases; J trimming: 8 bases; junction bases outside the gene matches: 8. CDR3 nucleotides: TGTGCCACCGCAACTAGCGGGAGAGGGGATGAGCAGTTCTTC. This sequence encodes CATATSGRGDEQFF.